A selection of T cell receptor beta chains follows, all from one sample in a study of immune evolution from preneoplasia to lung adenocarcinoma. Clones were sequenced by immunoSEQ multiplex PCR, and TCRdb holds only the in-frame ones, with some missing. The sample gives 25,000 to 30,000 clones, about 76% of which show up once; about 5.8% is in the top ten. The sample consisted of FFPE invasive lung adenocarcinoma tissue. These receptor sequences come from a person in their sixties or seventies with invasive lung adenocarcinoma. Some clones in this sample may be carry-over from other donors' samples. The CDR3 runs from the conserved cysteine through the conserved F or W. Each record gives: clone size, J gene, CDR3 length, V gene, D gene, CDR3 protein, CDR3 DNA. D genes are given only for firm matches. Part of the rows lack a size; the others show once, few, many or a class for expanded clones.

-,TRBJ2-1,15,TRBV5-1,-,CASSLQGGSYNEQFF,TGCGCCAGCAGCTTACAGGGGGGGTCCTACAATGAGCAGTTCTTC
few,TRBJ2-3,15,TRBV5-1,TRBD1,CASSIGQGRTDTQYF,TGCGCCAGCAGCATCGGACAGGGGAGGACAGATACGCAGTATTTT
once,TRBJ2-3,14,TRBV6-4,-,CASSLNRETDTQYF,TGTGCCAGCAGTTTAAATCGGGAGACAGATACGCAGTATTTT
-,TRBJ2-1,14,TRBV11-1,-,CASARPSSYNEQFF,TGTGCCAGCGCTCGGCCTAGCTCCTACAATGAGCAGTTCTTC
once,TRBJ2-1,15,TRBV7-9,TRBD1,CASSGTGGSYNEQFF,TGTGCCAGCAGCGGAACAGGGGGGTCCTACAATGAGCAGTTCTTC
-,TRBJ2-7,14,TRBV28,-,CASSLFKGAYEQYF,TGTGCCAGCAGTTTATTCAAGGGGGCCTACGAGCAGTACTTC
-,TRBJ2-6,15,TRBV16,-,CASSERVYGANVLTF,TGTGCCAGCAGCGAAAGGGTTTATGGGGCCAACGTCCTGACTTTC
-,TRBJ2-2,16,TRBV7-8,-,CASSFLVPPNTGELFF,TGTGCCAGCAGCTTTCTAGTCCCCCCGAACACCGGGGAGCTGTTTTTT
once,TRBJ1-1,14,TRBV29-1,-,CSVIGSSSNTEAFF,TGCAGCGTTATTGGAAGCAGTTCGAACACTGAAGCTTTCTTT
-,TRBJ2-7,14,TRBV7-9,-,CASSPVGRTYEQYF,TGTGCCAGCAGCCCAGTAGGTCGCACTTACGAGCAGTACTTC
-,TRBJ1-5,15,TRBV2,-,CASSGQGYSSQPQHF,TGTGCCAGCAGTGGGCAGGGGTATTCTAGTCAGCCCCAGCATTTT
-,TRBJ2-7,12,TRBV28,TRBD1,CASQTGSHEQYF,TGTGCCAGTCAGACAGGGTCCCACGAGCAGTACTTC
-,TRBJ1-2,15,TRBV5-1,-,CASSSPEQSFYGYTF,TGCGCCAGCAGCTCCCCGGAGCAGTCTTTCTATGGCTACACCTTC
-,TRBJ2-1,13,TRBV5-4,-,CASSLIGPNEQFF,TGTGCCAGCAGCTTGATTGGCCCCAATGAGCAGTTCTTC
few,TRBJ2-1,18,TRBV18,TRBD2,CASSRTSGRAESYNEQFF,TGTGCCAGCTCACGGACTAGCGGGAGGGCCGAGTCCTACAATGAGCAGTTCTTC
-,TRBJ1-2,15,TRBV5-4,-,CASSSNRLANYGYTF,TGTGCCAGCAGCTCCAACAGGCTTGCTAACTATGGCTACACCTTC
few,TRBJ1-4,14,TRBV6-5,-,CASTSAGADEKLFF,TGTGCCAGCACCTCCGCGGGGGCGGATGAAAAACTGTTTTTT
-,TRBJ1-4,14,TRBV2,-,CASRIQGDNEKLFF,TGTGCCAGCAGGATACAGGGCGATAATGAAAAACTGTTTTTT
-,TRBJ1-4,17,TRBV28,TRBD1,CASSLGGSMDRGEKLFF,TGTGCCAGCAGTTTAGGGGGTAGCATGGACAGGGGTGAAAAACTGTTTTTT
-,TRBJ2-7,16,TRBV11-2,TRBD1,CASSLLLGGQGSEQYF,TGTGCCAGCAGCTTATTATTGGGGGGACAGGGCTCCGAGCAGTACTTC
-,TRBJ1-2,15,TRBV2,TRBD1,CASTRDSLTNYGYTF,TGTGCCAGCACCCGGGACAGTTTGACTAACTATGGCTACACCTTC
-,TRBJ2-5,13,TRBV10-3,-,CAISAGPQETQYF,TGTGCCATCAGTGCGGGACCACAAGAGACCCAGTACTTC
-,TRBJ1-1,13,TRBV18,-,CASSEVTGTEAFF,TGTGCCAGCTCGGAGGTCACGGGCACTGAAGCTTTCTTT
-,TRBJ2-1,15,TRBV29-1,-,CSVEDGQGVINEQFF,TGCAGCGTTGAAGATGGTCAGGGAGTGATCAATGAGCAGTTCTTC
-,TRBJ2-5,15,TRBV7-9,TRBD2,CASSRLAGSQETQYF,TGTGCCAGCAGTAGACTAGCGGGCAGCCAAGAGACCCAGTACTTC
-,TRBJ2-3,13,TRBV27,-,CASSLSITDTQYF,TGTGCCAGCAGTTTATCCATCACAGATACGCAGTATTTT
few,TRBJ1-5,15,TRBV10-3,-,CAISEYRVSNQPQHF,TGTGCCATCAGTGAATATAGAGTTAGCAATCAGCCCCAGCATTTT
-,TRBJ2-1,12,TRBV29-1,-,CSVRPRGNEQFF,TGCAGCGTCCGACCCAGGGGTAATGAGCAGTTCTTC
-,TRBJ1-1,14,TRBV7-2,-,CASSQGRGGTEAFF,TGTGCCAGCAGCCAGGGACGGGGGGGCACTGAAGCTTTCTTT
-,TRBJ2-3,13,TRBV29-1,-,CSAGQGQVDTQYF,TGCAGCGCGGGGCAGGGTCAGGTAGATACGCAGTATTTT
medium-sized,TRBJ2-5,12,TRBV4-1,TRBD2,CASSQGGGPQYF,TGCGCCAGCAGCCAAGGGGGGGGACCCCAGTACTTC
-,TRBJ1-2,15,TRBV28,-,CASSSSGIGARGYTF,TGTGCCAGCAGTTCTTCAGGTATTGGTGCGCGTGGCTACACCTTC
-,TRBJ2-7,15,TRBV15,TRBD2,CATSGGLAELYEQYF,TGTGCCACCAGCGGTGGACTAGCGGAGCTCTACGAGCAGTACTTC
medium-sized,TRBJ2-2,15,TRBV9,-,CASSVGGVHTGELFF,TGTGCCAGCAGCGTAGGTGGGGTGCACACCGGGGAGCTGTTTTTT
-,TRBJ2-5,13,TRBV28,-,CASRPDYQETQYF,TGTGCCAGCAGACCGGACTACCAAGAGACCCAGTACTTC
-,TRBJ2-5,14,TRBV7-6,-,CASSAGRIQETQYF,TGTGCCAGCAGCGCTGGACGGATACAAGAGACCCAGTACTTC
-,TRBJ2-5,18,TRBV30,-,CAWREITGLSAIQETQYF,TGTGCCTGGAGGGAGATCACAGGGTTAAGTGCTATTCAAGAGACCCAGTACTTC
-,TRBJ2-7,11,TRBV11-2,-,CASSFGDEQYF,TGTGCCAGCAGCTTTGGGGACGAGCAGTACTTC
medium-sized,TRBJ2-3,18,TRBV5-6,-,CASSLFAGPLARSDTQYF,TGTGCCAGCAGCTTGTTTGCGGGCCCGCTAGCGCGTTCAGATACGCAGTATTTT
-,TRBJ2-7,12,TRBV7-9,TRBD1,CASSRTGDEQYF,TGTGCCAGCAGCAGAACAGGGGACGAGCAGTACTTC
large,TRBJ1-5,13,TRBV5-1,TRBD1,CASIGQGNQPQHF,TGCGCCAGCATCGGACAGGGTAATCAGCCCCAGCATTTT